The rows below give T cell receptor beta chains drawn from one sample of a study of identical twins. TCRdb itself ran the 5' RACE reads through MiXCR, one entry per CDR3 protein. The data show around 370,000 distinct CDR3 sequences, around 9% seen once. The sample was naive T cells sorted from blood. The receptors originated from a woman between 50 and 59 years old in good health. The CDR3 runs from the conserved cysteine through the conserved F or W. D genes are given only for firm matches. Size is omitted from some rows. Given values are once, few, many or a class for expanded clones.

>TRBV10-3|TRBJ2-6|few|.
CATKGDGANVLTF
TGTGCCACCAAGGGGGATGGGGCCAACGTCCTGACTTTC
>TRBV11-2|TRBJ2-3|.|.
CASSSDLGTDTQYF
TGTGCCAGCAGCTCCGATCTGGGCACAGATACGCAGTATTTT
>TRBV20-1|TRBJ2-2|few|.
CSARPDRTLMNTGELFF
TGCAGTGCTAGACCCGATAGGACTCTCATGAACACCGGGGAGCTGTTTTTT
>TRBV20-1|TRBJ2-1|.|TRBD2
CSASLAGLEQFF
TGCAGTGCTAGTCTAGCGGGACTGGAGCAGTTCTTC
>TRBV24-1|TRBJ2-1|.|.
CATSDHVAGEQFF
TGTGCCACCAGTGACCATGTCGCTGGGGAGCAGTTCTTC
>TRBV11-2|TRBJ2-2|few|.
CASSLVSTKNTGELFF
TGTGCCAGCAGCTTAGTTTCGACTAAGAACACCGGGGAGCTGTTTTTT
>TRBV6-5|TRBJ2-4|.|TRBD2
CATTSGRAKNIQYF
TGTGCCACCACTAGCGGGAGGGCCAAAAACATTCAGTACTTC
>TRBV4-2|TRBJ1-2|many|.
CASSQVSPDSIRGYTF
TGTGCCAGCAGCCAAGTTTCGCCGGACAGTATCCGTGGCTACACCTTC
>TRBV6-2/TRBV6-3|TRBJ2-1|many|TRBD2
CASGKAGLTYNEQFF
TGTGCCAGCGGAAAAGCGGGACTAACCTACAATGAGCAGTTCTTC
>TRBV5-1|TRBJ2-1|few|.
CASSLAGVLRFF
TGCGCCAGCAGCTTGGCAGGCGTGTTAAGGTTCTTC
>TRBV12-3/TRBV12-4|TRBJ2-6|.|TRBD1
CASSSPGQGAPGANVLTF
TGTGCCAGCAGTTCCCCGGGACAGGGGGCGCCTGGGGCCAACGTCCTGACTTTC
>TRBV10-3|TRBJ2-7|.|.
CAISSRNYEQYF
TGTGCCATCAGCTCGAGAAACTACGAGCAGTACTTC
>TRBV4-2|TRBJ2-7|few|.
CASSQDRQDPFEQYF
TGTGCCAGCAGCCAAGATCGGCAGGATCCCTTCGAGCAGTACTTC
>TRBV12-3/TRBV12-4|TRBJ1-2|many|.
CASSPDSYYGYTF
TGTGCCAGCAGCCCGGACAGCTACTATGGCTACACCTTC
>TRBV7-8|TRBJ2-1|many|TRBD2
CASTGLAPAYNEQFF
TGTGCCAGCACAGGACTAGCGCCTGCCTACAATGAGCAGTTCTTC
>TRBV20-1|TRBJ2-1|few|.
CSAPTSAGEQFF
TGCAGTGCTCCTACAAGTGCGGGTGAGCAGTTCTTC
>TRBV12-3/TRBV12-4|TRBJ1-1|many|TRBD1
CASRFRTGATEAFF
TGTGCCAGCAGATTTCGGACAGGGGCCACTGAAGCTTTCTTT
>TRBV4-1|TRBJ2-1|few|TRBD2
CASSPGGLYNEQFF
TGCGCCAGCAGCCCGGGGGGTCTCTACAATGAGCAGTTCTTC
>TRBV12-3/TRBV12-4|TRBJ2-5|.|.
CASSFSGVGETQYF
TGTGCCAGCAGTTTTTCAGGGGTAGGGGAGACCCAGTACTTC
>TRBV27|TRBJ2-4|few|.
CASSLNDRAKNIQYF
TGTGCCAGCAGTTTAAACGACAGAGCCAAAAACATTCAGTACTTC
>TRBV15|TRBJ2-3|.|TRBD2
CAARAGVSTDTQYF
TGTGCCGCTAGAGCGGGAGTTAGCACAGATACGCAGTATTTT
>TRBV20-1|TRBJ1-2|.|.
CSAAGGLGYTF
TGCAGTGCAGCCGGCGGACTTGGCTACACCTTC
>TRBV29-1|TRBJ2-7|few|TRBD1
CSAGQGIYEQYF
TGCAGCGCAGGACAGGGGATTTACGAGCAGTACTTC
>TRBV19|TRBJ2-3|many|.
CASSPESPLARTDTQYF
TGTGCCAGTAGTCCGGAGAGCCCTCTAGCGCGCACAGATACGCAGTATTTT
>TRBV24-1|TRBJ1-1|.|TRBD1
CVTSDDRTGNTEAFF
TGTGTCACCAGTGACGACAGGACAGGGAACACTGAAGCTTTCTTT
>TRBV29-1|TRBJ2-7|.|.
CSVRGGPSYEQYF
TGCAGCGTCAGGGGGGGTCCTTCCTACGAGCAGTACTTC
>TRBV2|TRBJ2-2|few|TRBD2
CASIIGAGANTGELFF
TGTGCCAGCATCATCGGGGCGGGGGCGAACACCGGGGAGCTGTTTTTT
>TRBV6-6|TRBJ2-3|.|TRBD1
CASSFGDRRVRRDYTDTQYF
TGTGCCAGCAGTTTCGGGGACAGGCGCGTTAGGCGGGATTACACAGATACGCAGTATTTT
>TRBV7-6|TRBJ2-1|few|.
CASSLEWGSYNEQFF
TGTGCCAGCAGCTTAGAGTGGGGGTCCTACAATGAGCAGTTCTTC
>TRBV10-2|TRBJ2-5|many|.
CASSDWETQYF
TGCGCCAGCAGTGACTGGGAGACCCAGTACTTC
>TRBV12-3/TRBV12-4|TRBJ2-2|.|.
CASSPPATGELFF
TGTGCCAGCAGCCCCCCAGCTACCGGGGAGCTGTTTTTT
>TRBV12-3/TRBV12-4|TRBJ1-2|many|.
CASSLAVTARGYGYTF
TGTGCCAGCAGTTTAGCGGTTACAGCCCGCGGCTATGGCTACACCTTC
>TRBV20-1|TRBJ1-3|.|TRBD1
CSAGDRLSGNTIYF
TGCAGTGCTGGGGACAGACTCTCTGGAAACACCATATATTTT
>TRBV6-4|TRBJ2-4|many|.
CASSDSEKNIQYF
TGTGCCAGCAGTGACTCAGAGAAAAACATTCAGTACTTC
>TRBV12-3/TRBV12-4|TRBJ2-3|many|.
CASSLLVGPTDTQYF
TGTGCCAGCAGTTTGTTGGTAGGACCCACAGATACGCAGTATTTT
>TRBV15|TRBJ2-2|.|.
CATSPRLPNTGELFF
TGTGCCACCAGCCCTCGCCTTCCGAACACCGGGGAGCTGTTTTTT